The 13 T cell receptor beta chains presented below share a single source sample, sequenced in a study of identical twins. TCRdb itself ran the 5' RACE reads through MiXCR, one entry per CDR3 protein. Of approximately 500,000 distinct CDR3 sequences in the sample, 20% to 25% were seen once. This sample also appeared in a second study, on T cells expressing NK-cell markers.

Sequencing was done on a sample of CD4+ T cells sorted from blood. These receptors all stem from a woman aged 18 to 35 in good health.

This clonotype has at least ten counts. One end of the junction fails to match germline, which may point to a read error. The gene calls are TRBV5-1 and TRBJ1-1; D unclear. The CDR3 loop spans 14 amino acids. CDR1 and CDR2 from the germline V gene are SGHRS and YFSETQ. The CDR3 nucleotides are TGTGCCAGCAGCTTCGGGAGCTCGAACACTGAAGCTTTCTTT. This sequence encodes CASSFGSSNTEAFF.

The chain is built from TRBV20-1 and TRBJ1-5; 7 bases are shared with TRBD1. Trimming at V came to 3 bases and at J to 7 bases, leaving 6 bases not matched to a gene. This CDR3 contains 13 residues. Germline CDR1 is DFQATT and CDR2 is SNEGSKA (reference sequence). The CDR3 sequence: CSARKGAEQPQHF. The CDR3 bases are TGCAGTGCTAGGAAGGGGGCAGAACAGCCCCAGCATTTT.

Many counts were recorded for this clonotype. The chain couples TRBV5-1 to TRBJ1-2; tentative D call: TRBD1 (5 bases). The V gene's germline CDR1 is SGHRS and CDR2 YFSETQ. This CDR3 region has 15 residues. V was clipped by 5 bases and J by 0 bases, with 14 bases between them. The CDR3 reads CASRPDSPTNYGYTF. CDR3 coding DNA: TGCGCCAGCAGACCCGACAGTCCTACTAACTATGGCTACACCTTC.

This clonotype came up a few times. The V and J genes are TRBV7-9 and TRBJ1-4; D possibly corresponds to TRBD1 (5 bases). V was shortened by 3 bases and J by 8 bases, with 16 bases between the two germline ends. The CDR3 totals 15 residues. Germline V gene data show CDR1 as SEHNR and CDR2 as FQNEAQ (reference sequence). The CDR3 sequence is CASSFVSGSREKLFF. The CDR3 coding sequence is TGTGCCAGCAGCTTTGTATCAGGGTCGCGGGAAAAACTGTTTTTT.

The genes are TRBV10-3 and TRBJ2-1; D is undetermined. The CDR3 runs to 14 residues. The germline CDR1 and CDR2 sequences are ENHRY and SYGVKD. Deletions cut 0 bases from V and 4 bases from J, with 7 bases between. The CDR3 DNA follows: TGTGCCATCAGTGAGTCACCGGGTTACAATGAGCAGTTCTTC. Protein product: CAISESPGYNEQFF.

This clonotype was detected many times. V gene TRBV12-3 or TRBV12-4 combines with J gene TRBJ2-5; 11 bases line up with TRBD2. The CDR3 totals 16 residues. V was pared by 6 bases and J by 4 bases, with 10 bases of the junction left unmatched. The CDR3 sequence: CASSTNSGGAGETQYF. DNA for the CDR3: TGTGCCAGCAGCACTAATAGCGGGGGGGCCGGAGAGACCCAGTACTTC.

In this sample, this clonotype turned up a few times. The V call is TRBV9, the J call TRBJ2-7; the D is unclear. Trimming left V 3 bases short and J 4 bases short, with 14 bases between. Germline assignment: CDR1 SGDLS and CDR2 YYNGEE. The CDR3 contains 14 residues. CDR3 protein: CASSATVGGYEQYF. The CDR3 DNA reads TGTGCCAGCAGCGCGACGGTGGGTGGGTACGAGCAGTACTTC.

This clonotype was seen a few times. V usage is TRBV29-1 and J usage is TRBJ2-5; 7 nucleotides line up with TRBD2. Trimming removed 3 bases from V and 2 bases from J; junction bases left unmatched: 9. Germline V lookup: CDR1 SQVTM, CDR2 ANQGSEA. The CDR3 length is 15 residues. The CDR3 region is CSVDPTGGAQETQYF. CDR3 sequence (DNA): TGCAGCGTTGACCCAACGGGGGGAGCACAAGAGACCCAGTACTTC.

V is TRBV9 and J is TRBJ2-1; D might be TRBD1 or TRBD2, each matching 6 bases. Germline V CDR1 and CDR2: SGDLS, YYNGEE. The CDR3 is 18 residues long. The germline V and J ends were trimmed by 4 bases and 4 bases, with 24 bases remaining between them. CDR3 sequence (DNA): TGTGCCAGCAGCTACTCGAGGTTATCACGGGGGCTTTACAATGAGCAGTTCTTC. Translated: CASSYSRLSRGLYNEQFF.

The rearrangement joins TRBV7-2 to TRBJ2-5; no reliable D call. Per the germline V gene, CDR1 is SGHTA and CDR2 is FQGNSA. V was trimmed by 1 base and J by 3 bases, leaving 12 bases between them. The CDR3 has 15 amino acids. The CDR3 sequence: CASSLVVGPEETQYF. CDR3 coding DNA: TGTGCCAGCAGCTTAGTAGTCGGACCAGAAGAGACCCAGTACTTC.

This clonotype came up a few times. CDR3 in DNA: TGTGCCAGCAGCTTACAGCCTTATGCATGGGATTCCTACGAGCAGTACTTC. It yields the protein CASSLQPYAWDSYEQYF. This chain connects TRBV5-5 to TRBJ2-7; D gene uncertain. Per the germline V gene, CDR1 is SGHKS and CDR2 is YYEKEE (reference sequence). V lost 2 bases and J 1 base, leaving 19 bases between the germline ends. CDR3 length equals 17 residues. The full variable domain, with the rest looked up from reference TRBV5-5 and TRBJ2-7, is DAGVTQSPTHLIKTRGQQVTLRCSPISGHKSVSWYQQVLGQGPQFIFQYYEKEERGRGNFPDRFSARQFPNYSSELNVNALLLGDSALYLCASSLQPYAWDSYEQYFGPGTRLTVT.

The V gene is TRBV5-1, the J gene TRBJ1-6, with 8 bases lining up with TRBD1. J was trimmed by 7 bases and V by 7 bases; bases with no gene match: 1. Germline V CDR1 and CDR2: SGHRS, YFSETQ. CDR3 length equals 12 residues. CDR3: CASGTGNSPLHF. The CDR3 nucleotides read TGCGCCAGCGGGACAGGAAATTCACCCCTCCACTTT.

The rearrangement links TRBV20-1 to TRBJ2-1; 11 nucleotides align to TRBD2. The V gene end was trimmed by 5 bases and the J gene end by 5 bases; junction bases not matched to a gene: 8. Looked up from germline, CDR1 is DFQATT and CDR2 is SNEGSKA (reference sequence). The CDR3 covers 15 residues. CDR3 residues: CSAPTLAGGHNEQFF. Written as DNA, the CDR3 is TGCAGTGCTCCGACCCTAGCGGGAGGCCACAATGAGCAGTTCTTC.